These 22 T cell receptor beta chains were sequenced from one sample in a study of blood T cell repertoires in COVID-19. Here immunoSEQ multiplex PCR was the method, and the copy in TCRdb shows in-frame clones only, minus some. The data show 250,000 to 300,000 clones, roughly 85% seen once. The sequenced material came from peripheral blood. These receptors originate from a man aged 50 to 60 with active or convalescent COVID-19.

Concerning this clone itself: Different DNA sequences within this sample yield the same CDR3. The V and J genes are TRBV28 and TRBJ1-2, with D possibly matching TRBD1 (5 bases). The V end was cut by 2 bases, the J end by 6 bases, with 7 bases between. Germline loops: CDR1 MDHEN, CDR2 SYDVKM. The length of the CDR3 is 12 residues. CDR3: CASSLPGHGYTF. CDR3 DNA: TGTGCCAGCAGTTTACCAGGGCATGGCTACACCTTC.

The chain uses TRBV9 and TRBJ2-7, with 9 bases lining up with TRBD1. The length of the CDR3 is 14 residues. Germline trimming cut 3 bases from V and 4 bases from J; bases unmatched to any gene: 5. The germline gives CDR1 SGDLS, CDR2 YYNGEE. In DNA, the CDR3 is TGTGCCAGCAGCGCCGGGACAGGGCCGTACGAGCAGTACTTC. It codes for CASSAGTGPYEQYF.

This chain joins TRBV18 and TRBJ2-3, with D possibly matching TRBD2 (6 bases). Trimming pared 0 bases from V and 0 bases from J, leaving 7 bases between. This CDR3 contains 15 residues. In germline, CDR1 is KGHSH, CDR2 LQKENI. This CDR3 reads CASSPPGGSTDTQYF. The DNA for the CDR3 is TGTGCCAGCTCACCACCCGGGGGTAGCACAGATACGCAGTATTTT.

This rearrangement joins TRBV5-4 to TRBJ1-1, with D maybe TRBD1 (5 bases). V lost 7 bases and J lost 6, with 22 bases in between. CDR1 and CDR2 from the germline V gene are SGHNT and YYREEE (reference sequence). This CDR3 spans 15 amino acids. The CDR3 region has the DNA TGTGCCAGCCTCGCGGAGGGGTCACCTATTGCTGAAGCTTTCTTT. Amino acid sequence: CASLAEGSPIAEAFF.

This sequence joins TRBV15 and TRBJ1-3; D is unclear. The CDR3 runs to 16 residues. V was shortened by 2 bases and J by 0 bases, with 11 bases between the two germline ends. Looked up from germline, CDR1 is LNHNV and CDR2 is YYDKDF (reference sequence). CDR3 nucleotide sequence: TGTGCCACCAGCAGACGCCGACAAACCTCTGGAAACACCATATATTTT. Translated: CATSRRRQTSGNTIYF. Using reference TRBV15 and TRBJ1-3 for the parts outside the CDR3, the full variable domain is DAMVIQNPRYQVTQFGKPVTLSCSQTLNHNVMYWYQQKSSQAPKLLFHYYDKDFNNEADTPDNFQSRRPNTSFCFLDIRSPGLGDTAMYLCATSRRRQTSGNTIYFGEGSWLTVV.

V gene TRBV24-1 combines with J gene TRBJ2-7; 7 nucleotides line up with TRBD1. Germline V gene data show CDR1 as KGHDR and CDR2 as SFDVKD. The CDR3 length is 16 residues. The J segment lost 4 bases and the V segment lost 1 base, leaving 9 bases of the junction unmatched. In nucleotides, the CDR3 is TGTGCCACCAGTGATTTTGAGGGGGCCCATGTATACGAGCAGTACTTC. As protein: CATSDFEGAHVYEQYF.

The J gene is TRBJ2-2, the V gene TRBV12-3 or TRBV12-4; D call uncertain. This CDR3 comprises 13 residues. V lost 6 bases, J lost 4 bases, and 9 bases lay in between. Here the CDR3 DNA reads TGTGCCAGCAGGGCCGGGTCCACCGGGGAGCTGTTTTTT. This translates into CASRAGSTGELFF.

This chain links TRBV28 with TRBJ1-2; D remains ambiguous. The germline V gene has CDR1 MDHEN and CDR2 SYDVKM. The CDR3 covers 14 residues. V lost 6 bases, J lost 1 base, and 12 bases lay in between. CDR3 region: CASRTLAFNYGYTF. For the CDR3, the DNA is TGTGCCAGCAGAACCCTGGCTTTTAACTATGGCTACACCTTC.

This clone has only a few counts. CDR3 DNA: TGTGCCAGCAGCCCGGCTAGCGGGGCAGGGGTTAACTACGAGCAGTACTTC. It specifies CASSPASGAGVNYEQYF. The chain uses TRBV5-4 and TRBJ2-7, with 9 bases identical to TRBD2. This CDR3 is 17 amino acids long. Germline loops: CDR1 SGHNT, CDR2 YYREEE (reference sequence). V shed 4 bases and J 3 bases; nucleotides not matched to a gene: 14.

The chain uses TRBV7-9 and TRBJ2-7, with 12 bases matching TRBD2. Trimming cost V 5 bases and J 0 bases; bases outside gene matches: 14. CDR1 SEHNR and CDR2 FQNEAQ come from the germline V gene (reference sequence). The CDR3 spans 19 residues. As DNA, the CDR3 is TGTGCCAGCAGCCCCCGGACTAGCGGGGAAATATTTAGCTCCTACGAGCAGTACTTC. Residues: CASSPRTSGEIFSSYEQYF. Looking up the rest from reference TRBV7-9 and TRBJ2-7 gives the full variable domain: DTGVSQNPRHKITKRGQNVTFRCDPISEHNRLYWYRQTLGQGPEFLTYFQNEAQLEKSRLLSDRFSAERPKGSFSTLEIQRTEQGDSAMYLCASSPRTSGEIFSSYEQYFGPGTRLTVT.

The chain has TRBV5-4 and TRBJ2-1; D perhaps matches TRBD2 (5 bases). The CDR3 covers 15 residues. Germline V lookup: CDR1 SGHNT, CDR2 YYREEE (reference sequence). Trimming cost V 2 bases and J 0 bases, with 9 bases left between them. CDR3 nucleotides: TGTGCCAGCAGCTTAACGGGGAACTCCTACAATGAGCAGTTCTTC. Translated: CASSLTGNSYNEQFF.

CDR3 DNA: TGCAGTGCTAGTGTTAGCGGGAGGTCAACAGATACGCAGTATTTT. Protein product: CSASVSGRSTDTQYF. This chain links TRBV20-1 with TRBJ2-3; 10 bases fit TRBD2. Germline V CDR1 and CDR2: DFQATT, SNEGSKA (reference sequence). This CDR3 comprises 15 residues. The trim removed 3 bases at V and 3 bases at J, leaving 6 bases unmatched.

This clone has a handful of counts. Sequence at one end of the junction differs from germline and may be a read error. CDR3 sequence (DNA): TGTGCCAGCTCACTCGGGACTCCCCAACAGACCCAGTACTTC. Protein sequence: CASSLGTPQQTQYF. This sequence joins TRBV18 and TRBJ2-5; possibly TRBD2 for D (6 bases). This CDR3 has 14 residues. The germline V gene encodes CDR1 KGHSH and CDR2 LQKENI.

In DNA, the CDR3 is TGTGCCAGCTCACCCCGACCCCAGGGGGCCACTGAAGCTTTCTTT. Amino acids: CASSPRPQGATEAFF. The rearrangement links TRBV18 to TRBJ1-1, with 8 bases aligning to TRBD1. The ends lost 3 bases at V and 4 bases at J; junction bases unmatched: 7. From germline, CDR1 is KGHSH and CDR2 LQKENI. CDR3 length: 15 amino acids.

The rearrangement links TRBV4-3 to TRBJ2-6, with D uncertain. The CDR3 length is 16 residues. Germline lookup yields CDR1 LGHNA and CDR2 YSLEER. With 5 bases removed from V and 0 bases from J, the gap between germline ends came to 11 bases. CDR3 region: CASSLSTTSGANVLTF. The CDR3 DNA follows: TGCGCCAGCAGCTTGTCAACAACCTCTGGGGCCAACGTCCTGACTTTC.

The gene calls are TRBV27 and TRBJ2-7; 8 positions agree with TRBD2. Unmatched junction bases numbered 1, after V lost 4 bases and J lost 2 bases. The germline gives CDR1 MNHEY, CDR2 SMNVEV (reference sequence). The CDR3 is made up of 13 amino acids. The CDR3 nucleotides are TGTGCCAGCAGTTCCGGGGGGGCCTACGAGCAGTACTTC. Protein: CASSSGGAYEQYF.

The rearrangement uses TRBV5-1 and TRBJ1-1; D uncertain. Germline loops: CDR1 SGHRS, CDR2 YFSETQ. The CDR3 is 13 residues long. The V and J ends lost 1 base and 0 bases respectively, with 4 bases between them. In DNA, the CDR3 is TGCGCCAGCAGCTTGATAGTGAACACTGAAGCTTTCTTT. Translation gives CASSLIVNTEAFF. Based on the CDR3 plus reference TRBV5-1 and TRBJ1-1, the full variable domain is KAGVTQTPRYLIKTRGQQVTLSCSPISGHRSVSWYQQTPGQGLQFLFEYFSETQRNKGNFPGRFSGRQFSNSRSEMNVSTLELGDSALYLCASSLIVNTEAFFGQGTRLTVV.

The chain couples TRBV2 to TRBJ1-5; possibly TRBD1 for D (6 bases). The CDR3 loop spans 16 amino acids. Germline CDR1 and CDR2: SNHLY and FYNNEI. With 5 bases removed from V and 7 bases from J, the gap between germline ends came to 21 bases. The CDR3 loop is CASSRGGNYMGQPQHF. Written as DNA, the CDR3 is TGTGCCAGCAGTAGGGGGGGGAACTATATGGGACAGCCCCAGCATTTT. Using reference TRBV2 and TRBJ1-5 for the parts outside the CDR3, the full variable domain is EPEVTQTPSHQVTQMGQEVILRCVPISNHLYFYWYRQILGQKVEFLVSFYNNEISEKSEIFDDQFSVERPDGSNFTLKIRSTKLEDSAMYFCASSRGGNYMGQPQHFGDGTRLSIL.

The V call is TRBV20-1, the J call TRBJ2-3, with 7 bases matching TRBD2. The CDR3 totals 14 residues. V gave up 3 bases and J gave up 1 base; unmatched junction bases: 4. Germline loops: CDR1 DFQATT, CDR2 SNEGSKA (reference sequence). In nucleotides, the CDR3 is TGCAGTGCTAGTGCGGGAGAGGGCACAGATACGCAGTATTTT. Translated: CSASAGEGTDTQYF.

The chain recombines TRBV19 with TRBJ1-1, with 9 nucleotides matching TRBD1. Per the germline V gene, CDR1 is LNHDA and CDR2 is SQIVND (reference sequence). Trimming removed 9 bases from V and 4 bases from J; junction bases left unmatched: 9. CDR3 size: 14 residues. The CDR3 coding sequence is TGTGCCAGCCAGCCCGGGACAGGGTTCACTGAAGCTTTCTTT. This gives the protein CASQPGTGFTEAFF.

The V gene is TRBV30, the J gene TRBJ2-2, with a weak D call TRBD1 (5 bases). Germline loops: CDR1 GTSNPN, CDR2 SVGIG (reference sequence). V was pared by 8 bases and J by 1 base, with 14 bases between. CDR3 length: 14 residues. The DNA for the CDR3 is TGTGCCCGCTCTTCTACAGGGAACACCGGGGAGCTGTTTTTT. Amino acid sequence: CARSSTGNTGELFF.

This chain joins TRBV3-1 (or the pseudogene TRBV3-2) and TRBJ2-2; D may be TRBD1 (6 bases). Trimming stripped 4 bases from V and 7 bases from J, with 13 bases between. The CDR3 runs 14 residues. Looked up from germline, CDR1 is LGHDT and CDR2 is YNNKEL (reference sequence). As DNA, the CDR3 is TGTGCCAGCAGCCCCCCCCGGGACAACGGGGAGCTGTTTTTT. This encodes CASSPPRDNGELFF.